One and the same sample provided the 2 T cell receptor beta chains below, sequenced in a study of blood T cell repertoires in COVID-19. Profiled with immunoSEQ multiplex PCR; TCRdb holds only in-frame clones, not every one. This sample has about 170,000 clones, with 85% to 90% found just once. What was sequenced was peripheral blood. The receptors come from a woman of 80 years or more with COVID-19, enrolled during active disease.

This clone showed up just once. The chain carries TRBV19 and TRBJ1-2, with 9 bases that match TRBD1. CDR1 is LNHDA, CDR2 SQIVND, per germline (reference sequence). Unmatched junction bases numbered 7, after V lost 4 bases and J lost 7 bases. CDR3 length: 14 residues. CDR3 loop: CASSTAGQGGGYTF. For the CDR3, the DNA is TGTGCCAGTAGTACTGCGGGACAGGGCGGTGGCTACACCTTC.

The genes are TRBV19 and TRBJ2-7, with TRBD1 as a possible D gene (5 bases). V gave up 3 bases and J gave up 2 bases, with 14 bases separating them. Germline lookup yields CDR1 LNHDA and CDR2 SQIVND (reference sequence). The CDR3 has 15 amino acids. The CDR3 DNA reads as TGTGCCAGTAGTATGGACAAATTCCCTCCCTACGAGCAGTACTTC. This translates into CASSMDKFPPYEQYF.